This entry is about one TCR beta chain. This sample was included in a study of beta chain features in type 1 diabetes. About the research overall: Examination spanned around 110 million sorted cells from all samples.

Sorted populations all had greater than 95% purity. The study reverse transcribed the entire isolated RNA, so it sequenced expressed TCRB transcripts. Some clones are missing from TCRdb's copy, which holds only in-frame ones; the method was immunoSEQ multiplex PCR. This table has 450,000 to 550,000 clones, 30% appearing once. This CDR3 spans 16 amino acids. This sequence originates from a man in his late teens or twenties in good health. Material for sequencing was naive CD4+ T cells from blood. The chain is built from TRBV21-1 and TRBJ2-1; the table names TRBD1, a call not compared with the DNA. TRBV21-1 is noted as a pseudogene. In DNA, the CDR3 is TGTGCCAGCAAACCAGGGGATCAGCCCCTCTACAATGAGCAGTTCTTC. This translates into CASKPGDQPLYNEQFF.